The entry below gives a single T cell receptor beta chain sequence along with its context. This specimen comes from a study of blood T cell repertoires in COVID-19. At the level of the study: COVID-19 samples collected from the United States, Italy and Spain covered acute and convalescent phases. T cells, B-cell-depleted T cells, or PBMCs provided the cDNA or gDNA that served as material.

V dropped 2 bases and J dropped 4 bases, with 14 bases sitting between them. The CDR3 covers 14 residues. The germline V gene encodes CDR1 GTSNPN and CDR2 SVGIG (reference sequence). TCRdb's table, derived via immunoSEQ multiplex PCR, lists solely in-frame clones and lacks some. The table shows under 300,000 clones, with under 90% occurring only once. The chain has TRBV30 and TRBJ1-1; D might be TRBD1 (6 bases). The receptor comes from a woman aged 60-70 years with active or convalescent COVID-19. The material sequenced was peripheral blood. The CDR3 is CAWSITPGVTEAFF. The CDR3, as DNA: TGTGCCTGGAGTATAACTCCAGGGGTCACTGAAGCTTTCTTT.